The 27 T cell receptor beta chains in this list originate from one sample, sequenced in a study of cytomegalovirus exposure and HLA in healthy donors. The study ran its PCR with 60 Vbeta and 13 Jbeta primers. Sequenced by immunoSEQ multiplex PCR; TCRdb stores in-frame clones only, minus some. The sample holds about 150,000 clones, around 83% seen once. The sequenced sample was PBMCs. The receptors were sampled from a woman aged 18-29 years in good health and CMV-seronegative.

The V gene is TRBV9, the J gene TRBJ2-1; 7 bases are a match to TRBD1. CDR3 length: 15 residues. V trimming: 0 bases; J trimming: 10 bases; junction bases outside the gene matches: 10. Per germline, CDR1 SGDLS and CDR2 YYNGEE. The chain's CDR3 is CASSVASQGIREQFF. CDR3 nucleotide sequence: TGTGCCAGCAGCGTAGCGTCACAGGGGATAAGGGAGCAGTTCTTC.

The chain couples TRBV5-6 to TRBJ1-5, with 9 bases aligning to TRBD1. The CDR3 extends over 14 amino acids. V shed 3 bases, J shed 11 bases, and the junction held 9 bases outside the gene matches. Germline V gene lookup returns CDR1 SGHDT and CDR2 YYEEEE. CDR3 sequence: CASSSATGGRTQHF. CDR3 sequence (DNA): TGTGCCAGCAGCTCGGCGACAGGGGGGAGGACCCAGCATTTT.

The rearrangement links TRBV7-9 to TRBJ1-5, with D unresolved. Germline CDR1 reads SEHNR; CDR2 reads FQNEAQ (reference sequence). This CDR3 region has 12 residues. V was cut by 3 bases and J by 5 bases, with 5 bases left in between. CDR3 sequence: CASSFGDQPQHF. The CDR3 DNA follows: TGTGCCAGCAGCTTCGGGGATCAGCCCCAGCATTTT.

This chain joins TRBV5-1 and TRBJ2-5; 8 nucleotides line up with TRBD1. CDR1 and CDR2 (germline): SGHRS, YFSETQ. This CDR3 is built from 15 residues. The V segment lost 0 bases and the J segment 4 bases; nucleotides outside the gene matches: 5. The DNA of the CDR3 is TGCGCCAGCAGCTTGGGACAGGGGATGGGAGAGACCCAGTACTTC. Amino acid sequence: CASSLGQGMGETQYF.

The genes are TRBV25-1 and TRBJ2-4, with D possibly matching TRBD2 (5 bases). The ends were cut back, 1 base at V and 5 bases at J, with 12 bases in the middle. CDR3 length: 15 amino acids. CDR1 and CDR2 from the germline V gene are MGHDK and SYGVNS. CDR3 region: CASSESGDSENIQYF. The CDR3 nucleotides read TGTGCCAGCAGTGAATCCGGGGATTCCGAAAACATTCAGTACTTC. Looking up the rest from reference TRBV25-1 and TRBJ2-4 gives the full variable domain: EADIYQTPRYLVIGTGKKITLECSQTMGHDKMYWYQQDPGMELHLIHYSYGVNSTEKGDLSSESTVSRIRTEHFPLTLESARPSHTSQYLCASSESGDSENIQYFGAGTRLSVL.

CDR3 coding DNA: TGTGCCACCAGGGACTCCCCCTCCTACAATGAGCAGTTCTTC. Its translation: CATRDSPSYNEQFF. V is TRBV10-3 and J is TRBJ2-1; maybe TRBD2 (6 bases). Germline values: CDR1 ENHRY, CDR2 SYGVKD. The V and J ends lost 10 bases and 0 bases respectively, with 13 bases between them. The CDR3 consists of 14 residues.

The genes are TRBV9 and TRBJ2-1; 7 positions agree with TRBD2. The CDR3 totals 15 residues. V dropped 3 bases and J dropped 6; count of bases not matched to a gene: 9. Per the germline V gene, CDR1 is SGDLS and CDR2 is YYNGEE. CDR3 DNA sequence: TGTGCCAGCAGCGAGGCGGGAGTGGAGGGCAATGAGCAGTTCTTC. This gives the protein CASSEAGVEGNEQFF.

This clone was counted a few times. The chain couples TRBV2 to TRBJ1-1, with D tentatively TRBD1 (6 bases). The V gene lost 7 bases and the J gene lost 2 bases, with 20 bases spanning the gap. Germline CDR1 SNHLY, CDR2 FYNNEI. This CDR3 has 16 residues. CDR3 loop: CASTTGGGDFNTEAFF. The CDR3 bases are TGTGCCAGCACTACCGGAGGGGGGGATTTCAACACTGAAGCTTTCTTT.

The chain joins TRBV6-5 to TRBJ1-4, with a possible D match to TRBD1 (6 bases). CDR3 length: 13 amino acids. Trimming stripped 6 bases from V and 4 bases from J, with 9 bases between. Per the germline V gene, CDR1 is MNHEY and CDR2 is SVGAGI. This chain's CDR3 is CASSRTDNEKLFF. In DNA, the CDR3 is TGTGCCAGCAGCCGGACAGATAATGAAAAACTGTTTTTT.

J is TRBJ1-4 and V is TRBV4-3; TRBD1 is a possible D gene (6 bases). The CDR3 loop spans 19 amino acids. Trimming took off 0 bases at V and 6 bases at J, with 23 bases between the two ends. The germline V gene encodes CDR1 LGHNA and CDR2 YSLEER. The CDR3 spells CASSQDRPRTVRLDEKLFF. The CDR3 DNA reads TGCGCCAGCAGCCAAGATCGGCCCCGGACAGTCCGCCTAGATGAAAAACTGTTTTTT.

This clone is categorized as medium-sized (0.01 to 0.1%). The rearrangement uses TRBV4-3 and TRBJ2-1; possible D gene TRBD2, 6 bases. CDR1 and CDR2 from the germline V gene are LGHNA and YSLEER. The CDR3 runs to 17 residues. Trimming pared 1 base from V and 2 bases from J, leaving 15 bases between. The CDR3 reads CASSQGGETRAYNEQFF. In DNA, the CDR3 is TGCGCCAGCAGCCAAGGTGGGGAGACTAGGGCCTACAATGAGCAGTTCTTC.

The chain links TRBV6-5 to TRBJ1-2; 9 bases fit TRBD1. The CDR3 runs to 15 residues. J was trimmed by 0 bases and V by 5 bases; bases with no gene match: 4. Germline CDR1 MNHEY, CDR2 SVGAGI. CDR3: CASSQRDRANYGYTF. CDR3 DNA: TGTGCCAGCAGTCAGAGGGACAGGGCTAACTATGGCTACACCTTC.

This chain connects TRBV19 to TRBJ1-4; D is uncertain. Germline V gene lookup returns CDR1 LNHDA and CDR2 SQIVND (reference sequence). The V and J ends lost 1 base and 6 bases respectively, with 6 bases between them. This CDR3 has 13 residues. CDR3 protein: CASSIGGYEKLFF. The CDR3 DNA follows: TGTGCCAGTAGTATAGGAGGGTATGAAAAACTGTTTTTT.

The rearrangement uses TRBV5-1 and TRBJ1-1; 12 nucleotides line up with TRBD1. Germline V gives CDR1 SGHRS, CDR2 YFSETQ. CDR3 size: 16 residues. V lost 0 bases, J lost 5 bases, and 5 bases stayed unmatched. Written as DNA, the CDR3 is TGCGCCAGCAGCTTGGTGGGACAGGGGGCGAGGACTGAAGCTTTCTTT. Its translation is CASSLVGQGARTEAFF.

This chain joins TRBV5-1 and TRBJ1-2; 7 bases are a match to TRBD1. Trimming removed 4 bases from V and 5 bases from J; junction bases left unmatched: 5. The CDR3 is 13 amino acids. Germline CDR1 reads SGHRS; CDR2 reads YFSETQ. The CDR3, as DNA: TGCGCCAGCAGCACCCAGGGGGAGTATGGCTACACCTTC. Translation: CASSTQGEYGYTF.

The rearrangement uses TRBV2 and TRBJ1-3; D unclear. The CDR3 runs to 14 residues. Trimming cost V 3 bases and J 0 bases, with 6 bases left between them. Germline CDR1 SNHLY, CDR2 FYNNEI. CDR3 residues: CASSESHSGNTIYF. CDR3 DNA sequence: TGTGCCAGCAGTGAGTCACACTCTGGAAACACCATATATTTT.

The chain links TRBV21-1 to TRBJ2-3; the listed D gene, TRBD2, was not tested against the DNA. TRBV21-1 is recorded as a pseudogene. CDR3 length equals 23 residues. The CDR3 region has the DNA TGTGCCAGCAGCAACCCCTACCCCACCAGACTAGCGGGAGGCAGTACTAGCACAGATACGCAGTATTTT. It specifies CASSNPYPTRLAGGSTSTDTQYF.

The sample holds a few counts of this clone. The CDR3 loop is CASSGGTDSGNTIYF. The DNA for the CDR3 is TGTGCCAGCTCCGGGGGAACAGATTCTGGAAACACCATATATTTT. The genes are TRBV18 and TRBJ1-3, with D possibly matching TRBD1 (5 bases). Looked up from germline, CDR1 is KGHSH and CDR2 is LQKENI. The length of the CDR3 is 15 residues. The germline V and J ends were trimmed by 6 bases and 1 base, with 13 bases remaining between them.

The CDR3 sequence is CASSFTAPYEQYF. DNA of the CDR3: TGTGCCAGCAGTTTTACAGCTCCCTACGAGCAGTACTTC. V is TRBV5-8 and J is TRBJ2-7; D gene ambiguous. The CDR3 contains 13 residues. The germline V and J ends were trimmed by 5 bases and 2 bases, with 11 bases remaining between them. Germline V gene data show CDR1 as SGHTS and CDR2 as YDEGEE.

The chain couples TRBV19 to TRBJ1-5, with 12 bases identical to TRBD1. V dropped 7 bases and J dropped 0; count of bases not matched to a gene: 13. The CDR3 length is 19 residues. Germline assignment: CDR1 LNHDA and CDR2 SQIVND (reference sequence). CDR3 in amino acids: CASTTRPGQGALSNQPQHF. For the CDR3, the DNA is TGTGCCAGTACCACCCGACCGGGACAGGGGGCGCTTAGCAATCAGCCCCAGCATTTT.

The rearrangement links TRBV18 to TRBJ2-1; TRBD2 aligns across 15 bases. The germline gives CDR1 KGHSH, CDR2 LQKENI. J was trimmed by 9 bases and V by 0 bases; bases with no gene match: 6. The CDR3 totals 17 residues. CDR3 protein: CASSPPGLAGGSREQFF. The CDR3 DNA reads TGTGCCAGCTCACCACCGGGACTAGCGGGAGGTTCCCGTGAGCAGTTCTTC.

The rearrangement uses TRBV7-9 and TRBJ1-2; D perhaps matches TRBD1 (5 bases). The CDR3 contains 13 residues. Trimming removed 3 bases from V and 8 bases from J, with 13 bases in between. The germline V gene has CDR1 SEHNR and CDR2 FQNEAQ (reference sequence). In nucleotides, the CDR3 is TGTGCCAGCAGCTTCGCTCGCAGGGAAGGCTACACCTTC. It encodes CASSFARREGYTF. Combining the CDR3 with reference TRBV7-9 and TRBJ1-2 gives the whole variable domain DTGVSQNPRHKITKRGQNVTFRCDPISEHNRLYWYRQTLGQGPEFLTYFQNEAQLEKSRLLSDRFSAERPKGSFSTLEIQRTEQGDSAMYLCASSFARREGYTFGSGTRLTVV.

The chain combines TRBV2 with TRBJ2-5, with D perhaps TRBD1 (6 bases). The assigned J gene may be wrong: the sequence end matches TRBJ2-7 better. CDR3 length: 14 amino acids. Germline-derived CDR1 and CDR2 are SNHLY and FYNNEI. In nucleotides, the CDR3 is TGTGCCAGCAGTGAAGGGGGGCGCCTCTACGAGCAGTACTTC. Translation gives CASSEGGRLYEQYF.

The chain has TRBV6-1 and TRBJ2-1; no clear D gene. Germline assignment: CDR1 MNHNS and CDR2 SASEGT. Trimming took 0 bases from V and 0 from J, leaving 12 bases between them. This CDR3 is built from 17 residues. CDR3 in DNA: TGTGCCAGCAGTGAAGCCCCAGGCCTGAGCTCCTACAATGAGCAGTTCTTC. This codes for CASSEAPGLSSYNEQFF.

CDR3 amino acids: CASSYESGGATQYF. DNA for the CDR3: TGTGCCAGCAGTTACGAATCCGGCGGTGCGACCCAGTACTTC. The chain couples TRBV6-5 to TRBJ2-5; D is unresolved. The length of the CDR3 is 14 residues. Germline CDR1 MNHEY, CDR2 SVGAGI. V gave up 2 bases and J gave up 7 bases, with 14 bases separating them.

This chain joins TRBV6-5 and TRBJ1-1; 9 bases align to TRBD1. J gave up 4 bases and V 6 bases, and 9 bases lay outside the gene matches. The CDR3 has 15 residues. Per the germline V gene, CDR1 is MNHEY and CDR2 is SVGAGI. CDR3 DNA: TGTGCCAGCAGGATACTGATGACAGGGGGCACTGAAGCTTTCTTT. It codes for CASRILMTGGTEAFF.

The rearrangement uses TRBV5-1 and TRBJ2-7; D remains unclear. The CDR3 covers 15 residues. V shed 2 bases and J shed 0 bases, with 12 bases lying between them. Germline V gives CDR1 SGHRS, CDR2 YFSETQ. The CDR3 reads CASSFDVAFSYEQYF. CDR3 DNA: TGCGCCAGCAGCTTTGATGTAGCCTTCTCCTACGAGCAGTACTTC.